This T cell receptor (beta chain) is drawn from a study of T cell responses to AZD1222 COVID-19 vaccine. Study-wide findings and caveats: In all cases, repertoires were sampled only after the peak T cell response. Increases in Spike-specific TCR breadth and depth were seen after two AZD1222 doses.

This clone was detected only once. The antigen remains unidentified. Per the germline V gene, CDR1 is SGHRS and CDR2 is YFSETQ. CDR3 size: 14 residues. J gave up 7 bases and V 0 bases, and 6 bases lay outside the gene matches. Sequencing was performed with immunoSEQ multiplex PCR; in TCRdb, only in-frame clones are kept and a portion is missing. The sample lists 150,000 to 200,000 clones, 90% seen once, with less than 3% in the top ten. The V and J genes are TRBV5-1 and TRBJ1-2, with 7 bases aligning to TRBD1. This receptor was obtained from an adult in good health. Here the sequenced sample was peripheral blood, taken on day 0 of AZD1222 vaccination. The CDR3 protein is CASSLDTGVTGYTF. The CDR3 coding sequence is TGCGCCAGCAGCTTGGATACAGGGGTCACTGGCTACACCTTC.